This TCR beta chain was sequenced in a study of blood T cell repertoires in COVID-19. Whole-study context: The United States, Italy and Spain provided the acute and convalescent COVID-19 samples. Sources were T cells, B-cell-depleted T cells, or PBMCs; the material itself was cDNA or gDNA.

Per the study methods: Cell counts per sample came from amplifying reference gene primers. Clones were sequenced by immunoSEQ multiplex PCR, and TCRdb holds only the in-frame ones, with some missing. V, J and clone size are taken as reported in that table, and D and trimming were inferred from the DNA itself. The sample yields approximately 200,000 clones, roughly 89% seen once. The CDR3 runs 15 residues. V was shortened by 5 bases and J by 3 bases, with 16 bases between the two germline ends. Per germline, CDR1 SGHTA and CDR2 FQGTGA. All enrollees were roughly 18 to 95 years old and from 24 US areas.

Sequencing input: PBMCs or T cells enriched from blood (not recorded which). This chain joins TRBV7-3 and TRBJ1-2; TRBD1 is a possible D gene (5 bases). This receptor was taken from a man aged 18-30 years with acute COVID-19. The CDR3: CASSPNLQTDYGYTF. The CDR3 coding sequence is TGTGCCAGCAGCCCAAATTTACAGACAGACTATGGCTACACCTTC.